Each of the 9 T cell receptor beta chains below was sequenced from the same sample in a study of blood T cell repertoires in COVID-19. Generated by immunoSEQ multiplex PCR, the TCRdb table keeps only in-frame clones and is missing some. In the table there are under 250,000 clones, around four fifths of which are singletons. Sequencing input: peripheral blood. The receptor set was obtained from a woman aged 55-70 years with active or convalescent COVID-19.

A few counts support this clone. The chain joins TRBV6-5 to TRBJ1-6, with D tentatively TRBD1 (5 bases). V lost 0 bases and J lost 11, with 11 bases in between. CDR1 is MNHEY and CDR2 is SVGAGI in the germline V gene. This CDR3 comprises 14 residues. The CDR3 region is CASSYSFQGAPLHF. The CDR3 DNA reads as TGTGCCAGCAGTTACTCTTTTCAGGGTGCACCCCTCCACTTT.

The genes are TRBV19 and TRBJ1-6; no clear D. V lost 3 bases and J 5 bases, leaving 11 bases between the germline ends. This CDR3 comprises 15 residues. The germline V gene encodes CDR1 LNHDA and CDR2 SQIVND (reference sequence). CDR3 sequence: CASSIAAGNNSPLHF. The DNA for the CDR3 is TGTGCCAGTAGTATCGCGGCCGGCAATAATTCACCCCTCCACTTT. Based on the CDR3 plus reference TRBV19 and TRBJ1-6, the full variable domain is DGGITQSPKYLFRKEGQNVTLSCEQNLNHDAMYWYRQDPGQGLRLIYYSQIVNDFQKGDIAEGYSVSREKKESFPLTVTSAQKNPTAFYLCASSIAAGNNSPLHFGNGTRLTVT.

The chain is built from TRBV25-1 and TRBJ2-3; no reliable D call. The V gene's germline CDR1 is MGHDK and CDR2 SYGVNS. Between the trimmed V and J ends, which lost 4 bases and 2 bases, there was a span of 4 bases. The CDR3 runs to 12 residues. The CDR3 reads CASSGHTDTQYF. CDR3 nucleotide sequence: TGTGCCAGCAGTGGACACACAGATACGCAGTATTTT. Looking up the rest from reference TRBV25-1 and TRBJ2-3 gives the full variable domain: EADIYQTPRYLVIGTGKKITLECSQTMGHDKMYWYQQDPGMELHLIHYSYGVNSTEKGDLSSESTVSRIRTEHFPLTLESARPSHTSQYLCASSGHTDTQYFGPGTRLTVL.

This rearrangement joins TRBV11-2 to TRBJ1-2, with a possible D match to TRBD1 (5 bases). Germline assignment: CDR1 SGHAT and CDR2 FQNNGV. The germline V and J ends were trimmed by 6 bases and 4 bases, with 12 bases remaining between them. The CDR3 is 13 residues long. The CDR3 DNA is TGTGCCAGCAGGCCCGACAGATTCTATGGCTACACCTTC. Translation: CASRPDRFYGYTF.

This rearrangement joins TRBV9 to TRBJ2-3, with 11 bases identical to TRBD2. The CDR3 consists of 15 residues. The V gene end was trimmed by 2 bases and the J gene end by 2 bases; junction bases not matched to a gene: 1. Germline V gives CDR1 SGDLS, CDR2 YYNGEE. The CDR3 spells CASSVGLADTDTQYF. The CDR3 DNA sequence: TGTGCCAGCAGCGTGGGACTAGCGGACACAGATACGCAGTATTTT. Variable domain in full (rest from reference TRBV9 and TRBJ2-3): DSGVTQTPKHLITATGQRVTLRCSPRSGDLSVYWYQQSLDQGLQFLIQYYNGEERAKGNILERFSAQQFPDLHSELNLSSLELGDSALYFCASSVGLADTDTQYFGPGTRLTVL.

The V and J genes are TRBV18 and TRBJ2-3; no firm D call. The germline V gene has CDR1 KGHSH and CDR2 LQKENI. V was trimmed by 6 bases and J by 2 bases, leaving 33 bases between them. The CDR3 totals 21 residues. The CDR3 coding sequence is TGTGCCAGCTCCCCTTTTTCGCGAGGCGCACACTATCCAACCACCACAGATACGCAGTATTTT. Translating gives CASSPFSRGAHYPTTTDTQYF.

The J gene is TRBJ1-1, the V gene TRBV9; TRBD1 aligns across 9 bases. V lost 0 bases and J lost 1; bases outside the gene matches: 4. The CDR3 covers 16 residues. Germline CDR1 reads SGDLS; CDR2 reads YYNGEE. This CDR3 is CASSVAGTGRNTEAFF. The CDR3 DNA reads as TGTGCCAGCAGCGTAGCTGGGACAGGGAGGAACACTGAAGCTTTCTTT.

The chain joins TRBV21-1 to TRBJ2-7; the D call of TRBD1 is as the table states it, not checked on the DNA. TRBV21-1 is shown as a pseudogene. CDR3 length equals 13 residues. CDR3: CASSKEGEHEQYF. CDR3 DNA: TGTGCCAGCAGCAAAGAGGGGGAACACGAGCAGTACTTC.

The genes are TRBV6-6 and TRBJ2-1, with a possible D match to TRBD1 (5 bases). The CDR3 runs 16 residues. Per the germline V gene, CDR1 is MNHNY and CDR2 is SVGAGI (reference sequence). V lost 2 bases and J lost 6, with 17 bases in between. Here the CDR3 reads CASSYGWKGPSNEQFF. In nucleotides, the CDR3 is TGTGCCAGCAGTTACGGGTGGAAGGGGCCTAGCAATGAGCAGTTCTTC.